This T cell receptor beta chain derives from a study of blood T cells in healthy people across ages. Study outcomes and limitations: Aged donors had fewer naive CD4+ cells and lower diversity than long-lived donors.

Primers used in a second PCR of roughly 6 to 11 cycles were a sample-barcoded 5' primer and a J-beta primer mix. TCRdb re-called the 5' RACE reads with MiXCR, one entry per CDR3 protein. This table has 600,000 to 1,000,000 distinct CDR3 sequences, approximately 25% appearing once. This clonotype appeared a few times. Its antigen is currently unknown. The junction differs from germline at one of its ends, possibly a read error. Per germline, CDR1 MNHEY and CDR2 SVGEGT. This CDR3 has 15 residues. These sequences were also reported in another study, on T cells of mothers and their children.

This rearrangement joins TRBV6-2 or TRBV6-3 to TRBJ2-3; 7 bases align to TRBD2. Sequenced: blood. The receptor was derived from a boy aged 10-17 years in good health. The CDR3 sequence is CTSSGRATSVDTQYF. In DNA, the CDR3 is TGTACCAGCAGTGGGAGGGCCACGAGTGTAGATACGCAGTATTTT.